One sample yielded the 32 T cell receptor beta chains listed below, sequenced in a study of blood T cell repertoires in COVID-19. Repertoires were generated with immunoSEQ multiplex PCR, while TCRdb's copy carries only in-frame clones and drops some. The sample lists 210,000 or so clones; nearly 90% were seen once. Sequenced: PBMCs or T cells enriched from blood (not recorded which). All receptors come from a man aged 30 to 45 who had recovered from COVID-19.

The V and J genes are TRBV5-1 and TRBJ1-1; 9 nucleotides match TRBD1. The germline V gene has CDR1 SGHRS and CDR2 YFSETQ. The J segment lost 11 bases and the V segment lost 2 bases, leaving 7 bases of the junction unmatched. CDR3 length: 13 amino acids. The CDR3 reads CASSLTGGWEAFF. The CDR3 nucleotides are TGCGCCAGCAGCTTAACAGGGGGCTGGGAGGCTTTCTTT.

The chain couples TRBV6-2 or TRBV6-3 to TRBJ2-7; maybe TRBD1 (5 bases). V was clipped by 4 bases and J by 5 bases, with 15 bases between them. Germline CDR1 and CDR2: MNHEY and SVGEGT. The CDR3 sequence is 14 residues long. The CDR3 DNA reads TGTGCCAGCAGTTTAACAACAGGTTCCCACGAGCAGTACTTC. This encodes CASSLTTGSHEQYF.

The chain joins TRBV7-9 to TRBJ1-1; D remains unclear. Trimming stripped 6 bases from V and 5 bases from J, with 10 bases between. The CDR3 sequence is 12 residues long. Germline V lookup: CDR1 SEHNR, CDR2 FQNEAQ (reference sequence). CDR3 protein: CASSFTDTEAFF. The CDR3 region has the DNA TGTGCCAGCAGTTTTACAGATACTGAAGCTTTCTTT.

This clone has a handful of counts. This sample includes further DNA sequences coding for the same CDR3. This CDR3 reads CASRGQGGSPLHF. As DNA, the CDR3 is TGTGCCAGCAGAGGACAGGGAGGTTCACCCCTCCACTTT. This sequence joins TRBV2 and TRBJ1-6; 8 nucleotides align to TRBD1. This CDR3 contains 13 residues. Germline values: CDR1 SNHLY, CDR2 FYNNEI. Unmatched junction bases numbered 4, after V lost 6 bases and J lost 9 bases.

V usage is TRBV7-2 and J usage is TRBJ2-5, with D possibly matching TRBD1 (6 bases). The CDR3 length is 16 residues. Trimming stripped 7 bases from V and 4 bases from J, with 22 bases between. CDR1 is SGHTA, CDR2 FQGNSA, per germline. This chain's CDR3 is CASTLRGGGTGETQYF. The CDR3 bases are TGTGCCAGCACCCTTAGAGGGGGTGGCACTGGAGAGACCCAGTACTTC.

The rearrangement uses TRBV3-1 (or the pseudogene TRBV3-2) and TRBJ2-7, with 7 bases fitting TRBD1. The junction had 2 bases not matched to a gene; V was cut back by 1 base and J by 2 bases. Germline CDR1 and CDR2: LGHDT and YNNKEL (reference sequence). The CDR3 consists of 14 residues. In DNA form, the CDR3 reads TGTGCCAGCAGCCAAGCGGGGACAGCCTACGAGCAGTACTTC. This translates into CASSQAGTAYEQYF.

This clone was counted a few times. The chain has TRBV5-6 and TRBJ2-7; 10 bases align to TRBD2. Germline V lookup: CDR1 SGHDT, CDR2 YYEEEE. The CDR3 covers 15 residues. Germline trimming cut 4 bases from V and 7 bases from J; bases unmatched to any gene: 11. CDR3 protein: CASSPSGRASREQYF. The DNA of the CDR3 is TGTGCCAGCAGCCCGAGCGGGAGGGCCTCAAGAGAGCAGTACTTC.

The chain combines TRBV11-2 with TRBJ2-1; 7 nucleotides match TRBD2. The CDR3 covers 14 residues. With 3 bases clipped from V and 6 bases from J, the junction kept 5 bases outside the gene matches. CDR1 is SGHAT and CDR2 is FQNNGV in the germline V gene. CDR3 residues: CASSLAGAINEQFF. For the CDR3, the DNA is TGTGCCAGCAGCTTGGCGGGAGCTATCAATGAGCAGTTCTTC. The full variable domain, rest sourced from reference TRBV11-2 and TRBJ2-1, is EAGVAQSPRYKIIEKRQSVAFWCNPISGHATLYWYQQILGQGPKLLIQFQNNGVVDDSQLPKDRFSAERLKGVDSTLKIQPAKLEDSAVYLCASSLAGAINEQFFGPGTRLTVL.

V is TRBV6-5 and J is TRBJ1-3; no definite D call. The germline gives CDR1 MNHEY, CDR2 SVGAGI. Trimming cost V 0 bases and J 4 bases, with 7 bases left between them. There are 14 residues in the CDR3. The chain's CDR3 is CASSYSTIGNTIYF. CDR3 in DNA: TGTGCCAGCAGTTACTCGACAATAGGAAACACCATATATTTT.

The DNA for the CDR3 is TGTGCCAGCAGTTTGGACAGTTCCTATGGCTACACCTTC. Translation gives CASSLDSSYGYTF. This chain connects TRBV6-2 or TRBV6-3 to TRBJ1-2; possibly TRBD1 for D (6 bases). The V gene's germline CDR1 is MNHEY and CDR2 SVGEGT. V was shortened by 4 bases and J by 4 bases, with 10 bases between the two germline ends. The CDR3 length is 13 residues.

This clone has only one observation. The chain uses TRBV2 and TRBJ1-2; 9 bases fit TRBD1. Looked up from germline, CDR1 is SNHLY and CDR2 is FYNNEI. The CDR3 length is 13 residues. After removal of 5 bases from V and 4 bases from J, the junction contained 2 bases not matched to a gene. CDR3 DNA: TGTGCCAGCAGTTCGACAGGGGGCTATGGCTACACCTTC. It is translated as CASSSTGGYGYTF. The full variable domain, completed using reference TRBV2 and TRBJ1-2, is EPEVTQTPSHQVTQMGQEVILRCVPISNHLYFYWYRQILGQKVEFLVSFYNNEISEKSEIFDDQFSVERPDGSNFTLKIRSTKLEDSAMYFCASSSTGGYGYTFGSGTRLTVV.

The rearrangement joins TRBV2 to TRBJ1-1; D is undetermined. The CDR3 is 11 amino acids. V shed 4 bases and J shed 8 bases, with 8 bases lying between them. Germline V CDR1 and CDR2: SNHLY, FYNNEI. The CDR3 nucleotides are TGTGCCAGCAGTGTAATGAGGGAAGCTTTCTTT. Its protein product is CASSVMREAFF. The full variable domain, completed using reference TRBV2 and TRBJ1-1, is EPEVTQTPSHQVTQMGQEVILRCVPISNHLYFYWYRQILGQKVEFLVSFYNNEISEKSEIFDDQFSVERPDGSNFTLKIRSTKLEDSAMYFCASSVMREAFFGQGTRLTVV.

This chain links TRBV6-5 with TRBJ2-2; possible D gene TRBD1, 6 bases. Trimming removed 6 bases from V and 4 bases from J, with 12 bases in between. This CDR3 has 14 residues. Germline values: CDR1 MNHEY, CDR2 SVGAGI. CDR3 sequence: CASSGQLVTGELFF. DNA of the CDR3: TGTGCCAGCAGCGGACAGTTGGTCACCGGGGAGCTGTTTTTT.

The chain employs TRBV3-1 (or the pseudogene TRBV3-2) and TRBJ2-2; no reliable D call. The CDR3 is 13 residues long. V lost 2 bases to trimming and J lost 6 bases, with 7 bases between them. Germline V gene data show CDR1 as LGHDT and CDR2 as YNNKEL (reference sequence). CDR3 nucleotides: TGTGCCAGCAGCCAAATTCTCCCCGGGGAGCTGTTTTTT. Translated: CASSQILPGELFF.

The chain links TRBV12-3 or TRBV12-4 to TRBJ2-2; D is ambiguous. The CDR3 covers 13 residues. Trimming stripped 2 bases from V and 6 bases from J, with 7 bases between. CDR3 residues: CASSLWAAGELFF. For the CDR3, the DNA is TGTGCCAGCAGTTTATGGGCAGCCGGGGAGCTGTTTTTT.

The rearrangement uses TRBV18 and TRBJ2-2; D gene unclear. This CDR3 has 15 residues. The germline gives CDR1 KGHSH, CDR2 LQKENI. Trimming left V 4 bases short and J 5 bases short, with 14 bases between. CDR3 protein: CASSRGPTITGELFF. CDR3 bases: TGTGCCAGCTCACGCGGTCCAACTATAACCGGGGAGCTGTTTTTT.

The chain recombines TRBV30 with TRBJ1-3, with a possible D match to TRBD1 (5 bases). The germline V and J ends were trimmed by 2 bases and 4 bases, with 9 bases remaining between them. Germline CDR1 and CDR2: GTSNPN and SVGIG (reference sequence). CDR3 length equals 13 residues. The CDR3 sequence is CAWSRQSGNTIYF. CDR3 in DNA: TGTGCCTGGAGTCGACAGAGCGGAAACACCATATATTTT.

The J gene is TRBJ2-7, the V gene TRBV12-5, with unresolved D. CDR1 LGHNT and CDR2 FRNRAP come from the germline V gene. The V and J ends lost 1 base and 3 bases respectively, with 7 bases between them. The CDR3 totals 13 residues. The CDR3 loop is CASGLDSSYEQYF. The CDR3 bases are TGTGCTAGTGGTTTGGACTCGAGCTACGAGCAGTACTTC.

The chain recombines TRBV9 with TRBJ2-5; D may be TRBD2 (6 bases). The germline V and J ends were trimmed by 2 bases and 4 bases, with 15 bases remaining between them. From germline, CDR1 is SGDLS and CDR2 YYNGEE. The length of the CDR3 is 15 residues. The CDR3 protein is CASSVIGTQAETQYF. Here the CDR3 DNA reads TGTGCCAGCAGCGTTATCGGGACTCAAGCAGAGACCCAGTACTTC.

The chain uses TRBV4-3 and TRBJ1-4; D unclear. Per the germline V gene, CDR1 is LGHNA and CDR2 is YSLEER. This CDR3 has 13 amino acids. Between the trimmed V and J ends, which lost 1 base and 4 bases, there was a span of 4 bases. The DNA of the CDR3 is TGCGCCAGCAGCCAAGCCCGTAATGAAAAACTGTTTTTT. Translation gives CASSQARNEKLFF.

The V call is TRBV19, the J call TRBJ2-2; the D gene is possibly TRBD2 (6 bases). V was clipped by 7 bases and J by 3 bases, with 21 bases between them. This CDR3 is 17 amino acids long. The germline V gene encodes CDR1 LNHDA and CDR2 SQIVND (reference sequence). The CDR3, as DNA: TGTGCCAGTACCCCGCGGGGTCTCACGGGAGACACCGGGGAGCTGTTTTTT. This codes for CASTPRGLTGDTGELFF.

The rearrangement links TRBV4-1 to TRBJ2-4; tentatively, D is TRBD2 (6 bases). Looked up from germline, CDR1 is MGHRA and CDR2 is YSYEKL. Trimming removed 0 bases from V and 9 bases from J, with 18 bases in between. The CDR3 extends over 16 amino acids. The DNA of the CDR3 is TGCGCCAGCAGCCAAGAGTTCGGGGGACTTGGTCGCATTCAGTACTTC. Residues: CASSQEFGGLGRIQYF.

The rearrangement uses TRBV3-1 (or the pseudogene TRBV3-2) and TRBJ2-5, with 11 nucleotides matching TRBD2. The V and J ends lost 0 bases and 14 bases, in that order; junction bases with no gene match: 17. Germline loops: CDR1 LGHDT, CDR2 YNNKEL (reference sequence). There are 17 residues in the CDR3. CDR3 residues: CASSQEESWGLAVPVYF. CDR3 DNA: TGTGCCAGCAGCCAAGAAGAGAGTTGGGGACTAGCGGTTCCAGTTTACTTC.

This clone was counted a few times. The chain combines TRBV10-3 with TRBJ2-5; possible D gene TRBD1, 5 bases. The germline V and J ends were trimmed by 2 bases and 7 bases, with 5 bases remaining between them. Germline-derived CDR1 and CDR2 are ENHRY and SYGVKD. The CDR3 is 11 amino acids. The CDR3 reads CAISERGTQYF. The CDR3 DNA is TGTGCCATCAGTGAGAGGGGGACCCAGTACTTC.

The rearrangement links TRBV4-3 to TRBJ1-2; TRBD1 is a possible D gene (5 bases). V gave up 4 bases and J gave up 3 bases, with 9 bases separating them. This CDR3 contains 13 residues. The V gene's germline CDR1 is LGHNA and CDR2 YSLEER. CDR3 in DNA: TGCGCCAGCAGCCCAGGCAGGGACTATGGCTACACCTTC. Translation gives CASSPGRDYGYTF.

Note on this clone: One junction end does not reproduce the germline sequence, and a read error may be involved. The chain combines TRBV2 with TRBJ2-5, with 8 positions matching TRBD2. Germline-derived CDR1 and CDR2 are SNHLY and FYNNEI. The CDR3 runs to 13 residues. CDR3 sequence reads: CGSGRGLWETQYF. CDR3 nucleotides: TGTGGCAGCGGGAGAGGTTTATGGGAGACCCAGTACTTC.

This chain links TRBV25-1 with TRBJ1-2, with TRBD1 identical over 9 bases. This CDR3 contains 17 residues. The V gene's germline CDR1 is MGHDK and CDR2 SYGVNS. Trimming took 3 bases from V and 1 from J; bases not matched to a gene: 9. The CDR3 spells CASSDAGQGRYNYGYTF. The CDR3 coding sequence is TGTGCCAGCAGTGACGCGGGACAGGGCCGTTATAACTATGGCTACACCTTC.

V gene TRBV10-3 combines with J gene TRBJ1-4, with 8 nucleotides matching TRBD1. Germline V gene data show CDR1 as ENHRY and CDR2 as SYGVKD. This CDR3 has 13 amino acids. The J segment lost 6 bases and the V segment lost 11 bases, leaving 8 bases of the junction unmatched. DNA of the CDR3: TGTGCCTCCAAGGACAGGGAAGATGAAAAACTGTTTTTT. This translates into CASKDREDEKLFF.

The chain is built from TRBV18 and TRBJ2-2; D not certain. The CDR3 has 15 residues. Germline CDR1 is KGHSH and CDR2 is LQKENI. V lost 0 bases and J lost 0, with 5 bases in between. CDR3 region: CASSPPSANTGELFF. The CDR3 bases are TGTGCCAGCTCACCACCGTCGGCGAACACCGGGGAGCTGTTTTTT.

This clone turned up a few times. The chain recombines TRBV9 with TRBJ2-1; TRBD1 matches at 8 bases. CDR3 length equals 15 residues. Germline V CDR1 and CDR2: SGDLS, YYNGEE. V lost 1 base and J lost 6; bases outside the gene matches: 6. CDR3: CASSVSGQGVNEQFF. The CDR3 coding sequence is TGTGCCAGCAGCGTATCCGGACAGGGAGTCAATGAGCAGTTCTTC.

The chain combines TRBV19 with TRBJ2-2; D is possibly TRBD2 (6 bases). V was trimmed by 6 bases and J by 0 bases, leaving 11 bases between them. Germline assignment: CDR1 LNHDA and CDR2 SQIVND (reference sequence). The CDR3 has 15 amino acids. The CDR3 DNA reads TGTGCCAGTAGGACCGGGACTGCGAACACCGGGGAGCTGTTTTTT. Amino acid sequence: CASRTGTANTGELFF.

The J gene is TRBJ1-1, the V gene TRBV10-2; D is undetermined. The CDR3 runs to 13 residues. V was pared by 6 bases and J by 1 base, with 9 bases between. Germline assignment: CDR1 WSHSY and CDR2 SAAADI. As DNA, the CDR3 is TGCGCCAGCAGCGAGCAGGCGAACACTGAAGCTTTCTTT. This gives the protein CASSEQANTEAFF.